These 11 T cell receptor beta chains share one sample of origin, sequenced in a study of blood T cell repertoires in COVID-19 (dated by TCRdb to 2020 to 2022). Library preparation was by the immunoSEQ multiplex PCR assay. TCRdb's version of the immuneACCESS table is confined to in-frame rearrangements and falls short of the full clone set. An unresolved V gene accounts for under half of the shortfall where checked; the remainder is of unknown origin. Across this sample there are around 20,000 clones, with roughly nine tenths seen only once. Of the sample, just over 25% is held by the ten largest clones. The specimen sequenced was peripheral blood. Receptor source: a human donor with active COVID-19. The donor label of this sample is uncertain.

CDR3 DNA sequence: TGTGCCAGTAGTCTTTCAGGGGGCCCCTCTGGAAACACCATATATTTT. It encodes CASSLSGGPSGNTIYF. The V gene is TRBV19, the J gene TRBJ1-3; 8 bases map to TRBD1. Trimming removed 5 bases from V and 0 bases from J; junction bases left unmatched: 6. The germline V gene has CDR1 LNHDA and CDR2 SQIVND (reference sequence). This CDR3 has 16 amino acids.

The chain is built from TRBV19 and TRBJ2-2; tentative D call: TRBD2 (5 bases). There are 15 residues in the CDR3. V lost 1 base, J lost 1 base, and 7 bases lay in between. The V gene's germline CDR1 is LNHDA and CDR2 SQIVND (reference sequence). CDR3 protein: CASSIADLNTGELFF. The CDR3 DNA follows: TGTGCCAGTAGTATAGCGGACTTGAACACCGGGGAGCTGTTTTTT.

For the CDR3, the DNA is TGTGCCAGCAGCTTAGTGGGGCAGGGGGGCCGTTTACCCCTCCACTTT. Its protein is CASSLVGQGGRLPLHF. This chain uses TRBV7-2 with TRBJ1-6, with 7 bases identical to TRBD1. Losses at the gene ends were 1 base for V and 12 bases for J; bases not matched to a gene: 12. Germline CDR1 is SGHTA and CDR2 is FQGNSA. The CDR3 sequence is 16 residues long.

The CDR3 bases are TGTGCCAGCAGTGAATTACAGGGCCTGGGGACAGATACGCAGTATTTT. Encoded protein: CASSELQGLGTDTQYF. The J gene is TRBJ2-3, the V gene TRBV25-1, with D perhaps TRBD1 (6 bases). Germline loops: CDR1 MGHDK, CDR2 SYGVNS. CDR3 length: 16 residues. With 1 base removed from V and 3 bases from J, the gap between germline ends came to 14 bases. The variable domain in full, with the rest retrieved from reference TRBV25-1 and TRBJ2-3, is EADIYQTPRYLVIGTGKKITLECSQTMGHDKMYWYQQDPGMELHLIHYSYGVNSTEKGDLSSESTVSRIRTEHFPLTLESARPSHTSQYLCASSELQGLGTDTQYFGPGTRLTVL.

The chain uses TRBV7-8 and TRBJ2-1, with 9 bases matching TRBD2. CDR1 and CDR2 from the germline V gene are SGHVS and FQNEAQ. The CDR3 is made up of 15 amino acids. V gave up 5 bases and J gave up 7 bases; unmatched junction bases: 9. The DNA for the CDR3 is TGTGCCAGCAGCGTTAGCGGGAGTTTGGGGAATGAGCAGTTCTTC. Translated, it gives CASSVSGSLGNEQFF.

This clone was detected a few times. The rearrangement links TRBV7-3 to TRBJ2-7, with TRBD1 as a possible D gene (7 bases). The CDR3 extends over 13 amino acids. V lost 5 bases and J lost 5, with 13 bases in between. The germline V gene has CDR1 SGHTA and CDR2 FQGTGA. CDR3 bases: TGTGCCAGCAGCCGAGACAGGGAGGACGAGCAGTACTTC. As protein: CASSRDREDEQYF.

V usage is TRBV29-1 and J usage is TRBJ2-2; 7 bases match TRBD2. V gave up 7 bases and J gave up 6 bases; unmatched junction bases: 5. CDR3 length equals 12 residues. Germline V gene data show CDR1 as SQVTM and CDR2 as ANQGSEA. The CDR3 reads CSASREAGELFF. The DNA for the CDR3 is TGCAGCGCCTCACGGGAGGCCGGGGAGCTGTTTTTT.

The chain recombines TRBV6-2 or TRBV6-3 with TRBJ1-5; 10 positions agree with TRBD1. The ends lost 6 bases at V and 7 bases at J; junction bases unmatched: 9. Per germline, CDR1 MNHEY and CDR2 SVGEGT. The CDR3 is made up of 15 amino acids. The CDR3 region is CASSRRTGGQQPQHF. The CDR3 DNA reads TGTGCCAGCAGCCGACGGACAGGGGGTCAACAGCCCCAGCATTTT.

CDR3 DNA sequence: TGTGCCAGCTCACCACTCCGGGTGGCGAACACCGGGGAGCTGTTTTTT. It encodes CASSPLRVANTGELFF. The rearrangement links TRBV18 to TRBJ2-2; D ambiguous. Germline V gives CDR1 KGHSH, CDR2 LQKENI. This CDR3 contains 16 residues. V lost 1 base and J 0 bases, leaving 9 bases between the germline ends.

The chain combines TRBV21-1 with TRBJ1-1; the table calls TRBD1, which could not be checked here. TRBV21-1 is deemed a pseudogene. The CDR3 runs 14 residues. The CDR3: CASSTGLEVPGAFF. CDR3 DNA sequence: TGTGCCAGCAGTACAGGGCTAGAGGTACCGGGAGCTTTCTTT.

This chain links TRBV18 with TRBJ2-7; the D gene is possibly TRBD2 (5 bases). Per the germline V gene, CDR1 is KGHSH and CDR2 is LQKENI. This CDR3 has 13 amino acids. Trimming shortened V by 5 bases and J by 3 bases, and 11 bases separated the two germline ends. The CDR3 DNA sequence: TGTGCCAGCTCAACGGGATCGTTCTACGAGCAGTACTTC. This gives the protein CASSTGSFYEQYF.